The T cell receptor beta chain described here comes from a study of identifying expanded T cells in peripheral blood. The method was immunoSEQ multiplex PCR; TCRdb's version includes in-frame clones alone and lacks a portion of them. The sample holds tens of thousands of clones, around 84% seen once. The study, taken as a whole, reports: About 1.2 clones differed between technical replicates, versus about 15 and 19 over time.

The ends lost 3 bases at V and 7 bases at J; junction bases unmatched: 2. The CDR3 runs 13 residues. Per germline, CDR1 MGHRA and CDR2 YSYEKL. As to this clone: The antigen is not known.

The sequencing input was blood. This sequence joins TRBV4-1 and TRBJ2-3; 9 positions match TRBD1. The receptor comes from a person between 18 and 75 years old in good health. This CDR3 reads CASSQGQGHTQYF. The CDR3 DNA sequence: TGCGCCAGCAGCCAGGGACAGGGCCATACGCAGTATTTT.